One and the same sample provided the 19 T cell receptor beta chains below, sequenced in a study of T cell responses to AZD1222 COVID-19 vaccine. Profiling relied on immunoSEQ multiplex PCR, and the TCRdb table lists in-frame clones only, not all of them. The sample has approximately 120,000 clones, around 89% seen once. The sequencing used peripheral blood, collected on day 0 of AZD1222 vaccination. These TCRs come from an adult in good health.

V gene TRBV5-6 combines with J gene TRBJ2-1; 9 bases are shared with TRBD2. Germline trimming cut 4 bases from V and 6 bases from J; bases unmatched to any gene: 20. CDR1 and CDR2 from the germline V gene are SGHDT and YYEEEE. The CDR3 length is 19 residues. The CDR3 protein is CASSPSGPGTSRFGNEQFF. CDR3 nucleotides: TGTGCCAGCAGCCCATCGGGACCTGGGACTAGCCGTTTCGGCAATGAGCAGTTCTTC.

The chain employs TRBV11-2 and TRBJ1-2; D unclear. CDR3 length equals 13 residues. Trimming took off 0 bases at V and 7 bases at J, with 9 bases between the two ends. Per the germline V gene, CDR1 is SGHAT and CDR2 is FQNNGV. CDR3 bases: TGTGCCAGCAGCTTAGAAGGAACGGCTGGCTACACCTTC. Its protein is CASSLEGTAGYTF.

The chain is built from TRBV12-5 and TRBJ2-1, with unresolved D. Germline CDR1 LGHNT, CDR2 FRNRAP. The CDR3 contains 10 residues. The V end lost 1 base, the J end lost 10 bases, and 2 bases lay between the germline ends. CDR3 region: CASGLAEQFF. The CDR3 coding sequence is TGTGCTAGTGGTTTGGCAGAGCAGTTCTTC.

The CDR3 spells CASSIAQGISNQPQHF. DNA of the CDR3: TGTGCCAGTAGTATAGCCCAGGGGATTAGCAATCAGCCCCAGCATTTT. The V and J genes are TRBV19 and TRBJ1-5; maybe TRBD1 (6 bases). The V end was cut by 1 base, the J end by 0 bases, with 10 bases between. Germline V gene lookup returns CDR1 LNHDA and CDR2 SQIVND (reference sequence). This CDR3 comprises 16 residues. Full variable domain (rest looked up from reference TRBV19 and TRBJ1-5): DGGITQSPKYLFRKEGQNVTLSCEQNLNHDAMYWYRQDPGQGLRLIYYSQIVNDFQKGDIAEGYSVSREKKESFPLTVTSAQKNPTAFYLCASSIAQGISNQPQHFGDGTRLSIL.

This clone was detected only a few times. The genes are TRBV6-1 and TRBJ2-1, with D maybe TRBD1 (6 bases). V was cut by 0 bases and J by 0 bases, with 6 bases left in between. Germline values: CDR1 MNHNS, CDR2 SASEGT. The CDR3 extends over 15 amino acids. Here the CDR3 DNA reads TGTGCCAGCAGTGAAGCAGGGGGCTCCTACAATGAGCAGTTCTTC. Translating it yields CASSEAGGSYNEQFF.

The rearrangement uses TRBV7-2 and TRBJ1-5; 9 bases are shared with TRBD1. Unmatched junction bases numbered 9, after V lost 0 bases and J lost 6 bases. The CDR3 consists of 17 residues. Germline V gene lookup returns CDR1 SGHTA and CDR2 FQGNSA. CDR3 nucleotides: TGTGCCAGCAGCTTAGCCACAGGGACAGGGTCTGGTCAGCCCCAGCATTTT. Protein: CASSLATGTGSGQPQHF.

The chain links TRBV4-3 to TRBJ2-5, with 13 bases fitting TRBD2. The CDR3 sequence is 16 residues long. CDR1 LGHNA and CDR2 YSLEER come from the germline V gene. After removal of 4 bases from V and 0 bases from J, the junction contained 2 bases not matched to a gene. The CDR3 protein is CASSRGLAGDQETQYF. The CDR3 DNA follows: TGCGCCAGCAGCCGAGGACTAGCGGGGGACCAAGAGACCCAGTACTTC.

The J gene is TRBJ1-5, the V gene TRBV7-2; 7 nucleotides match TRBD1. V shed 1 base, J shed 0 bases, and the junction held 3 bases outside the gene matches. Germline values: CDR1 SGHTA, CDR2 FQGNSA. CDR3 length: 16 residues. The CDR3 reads CASSLDRGLSNQPQHF. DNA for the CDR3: TGTGCCAGCAGCTTAGACAGGGGCCTTAGCAATCAGCCCCAGCATTTT.

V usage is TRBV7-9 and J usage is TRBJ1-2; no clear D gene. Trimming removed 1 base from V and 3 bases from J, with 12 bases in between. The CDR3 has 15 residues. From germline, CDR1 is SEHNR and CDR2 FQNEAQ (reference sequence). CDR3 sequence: CASSLDGGGYYGYTF. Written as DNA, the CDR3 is TGTGCCAGCAGCTTAGATGGCGGAGGCTACTATGGCTACACCTTC.

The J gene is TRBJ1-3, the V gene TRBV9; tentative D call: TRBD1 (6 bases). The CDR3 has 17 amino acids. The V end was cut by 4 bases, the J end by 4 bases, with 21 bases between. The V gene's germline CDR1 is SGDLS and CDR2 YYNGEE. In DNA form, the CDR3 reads TGTGCCAGCAGCAACCGCCTAGGGGGAAGTAGGGGAAACACCATATATTTT. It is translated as CASSNRLGGSRGNTIYF.

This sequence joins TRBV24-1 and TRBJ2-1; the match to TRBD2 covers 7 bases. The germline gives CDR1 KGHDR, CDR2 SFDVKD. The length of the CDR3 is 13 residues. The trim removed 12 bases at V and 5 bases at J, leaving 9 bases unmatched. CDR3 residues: CAPGSGKDNEQFF. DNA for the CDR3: TGTGCCCCCGGGAGCGGGAAGGACAATGAGCAGTTCTTC.

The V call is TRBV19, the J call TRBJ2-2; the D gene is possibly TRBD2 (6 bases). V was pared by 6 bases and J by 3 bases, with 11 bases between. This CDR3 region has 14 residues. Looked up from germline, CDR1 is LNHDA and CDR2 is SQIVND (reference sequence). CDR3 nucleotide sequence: TGTGCCAGTAGGCAGACTAGGGACACCGGGGAGCTGTTTTTT. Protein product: CASRQTRDTGELFF. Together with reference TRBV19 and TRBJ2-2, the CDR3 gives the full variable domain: DGGITQSPKYLFRKEGQNVTLSCEQNLNHDAMYWYRQDPGQGLRLIYYSQIVNDFQKGDIAEGYSVSREKKESFPLTVTSAQKNPTAFYLCASRQTRDTGELFFGEGSRLTVL.

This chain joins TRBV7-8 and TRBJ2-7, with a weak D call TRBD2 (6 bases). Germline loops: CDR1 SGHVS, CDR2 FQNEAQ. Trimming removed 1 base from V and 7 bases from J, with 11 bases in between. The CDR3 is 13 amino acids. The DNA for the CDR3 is TGTGCCAGCAGCTTAGGACAACGGGGGGAGCAGTACTTC. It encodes CASSLGQRGEQYF.

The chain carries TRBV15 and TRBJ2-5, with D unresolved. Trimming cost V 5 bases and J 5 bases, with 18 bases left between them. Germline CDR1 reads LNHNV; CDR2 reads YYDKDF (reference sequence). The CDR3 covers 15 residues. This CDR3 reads CATSSPKQAWETQYF. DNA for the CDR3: TGTGCCACCAGCTCCCCCAAGCAGGCTTGGGAGACCCAGTACTTC.

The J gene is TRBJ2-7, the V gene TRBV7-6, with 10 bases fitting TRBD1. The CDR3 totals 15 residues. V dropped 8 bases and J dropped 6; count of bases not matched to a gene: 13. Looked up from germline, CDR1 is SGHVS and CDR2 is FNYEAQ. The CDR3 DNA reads TGTGCCAGCGGTCCGGGACAGGGGCTTCGCGGCGAGCAGTACTTC. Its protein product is CASGPGQGLRGEQYF.

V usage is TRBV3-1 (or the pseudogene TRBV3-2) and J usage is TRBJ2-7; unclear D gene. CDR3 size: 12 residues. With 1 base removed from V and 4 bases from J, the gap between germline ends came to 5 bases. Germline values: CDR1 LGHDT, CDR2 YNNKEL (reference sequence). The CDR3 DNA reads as TGTGCCAGCAGCCAAGGAAGTTACGAGCAGTACTTC. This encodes CASSQGSYEQYF.

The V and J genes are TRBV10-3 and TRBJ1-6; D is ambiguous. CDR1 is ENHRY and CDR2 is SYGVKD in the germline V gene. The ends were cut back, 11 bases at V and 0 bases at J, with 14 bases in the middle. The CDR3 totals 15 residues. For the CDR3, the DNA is TGTGCCGCCGGGAAGTCGAGCTCCTATAATTCACCCCTCCACTTT. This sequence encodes CAAGKSSSYNSPLHF.

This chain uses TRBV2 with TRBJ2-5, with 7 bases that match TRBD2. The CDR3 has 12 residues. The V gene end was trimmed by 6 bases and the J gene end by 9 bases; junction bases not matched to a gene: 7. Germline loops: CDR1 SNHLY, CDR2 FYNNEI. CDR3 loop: CASSLAAAAQYF. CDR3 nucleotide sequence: TGTGCCAGCAGCCTAGCGGCCGCGGCCCAGTACTTC.

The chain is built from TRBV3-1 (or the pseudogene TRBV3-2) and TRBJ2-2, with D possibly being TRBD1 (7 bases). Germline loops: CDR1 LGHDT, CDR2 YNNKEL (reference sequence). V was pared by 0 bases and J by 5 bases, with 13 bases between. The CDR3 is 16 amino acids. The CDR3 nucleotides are TGTGCCAGCAGCCAAGATCGCAGGGGGGCAACCGGGGAGCTGTTTTTT. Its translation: CASSQDRRGATGELFF.